This TCR beta chain was observed in a study of cytomegalovirus exposure and HLA in healthy donors. Study overall: A prior study identified approximately 110 million unique TCR beta sequences from roughly 180 million T cells. Findings and limits, study-wide: Researchers reported that a few CMV-associated chains were confirmed in vitro as CMV antigen-specific. With later analysis, a missense DCLRE1C variant became linked to TCR beta V- and J-gene trimming.

The PCR made use of 60 Vbeta and 13 Jbeta primers. Original processing notes: Counted up in a later analysis, unique TCR beta chains came to 60 million to 95 million, with roughly 11 million shared. Some clones are missing from TCRdb's copy, which holds only in-frame ones; the method was immunoSEQ multiplex PCR. D and trimming were read from the DNA, whereas the V and J calls and clone size are those reported in that table. The sample contains approximately 180,000 clones, around 75% of which appear only once. As for this clone: Its antigen remains unknown. A read error may produce the germline difference seen at one junction end.

The germline V gene encodes CDR1 SQVTM and CDR2 ANQGSEA. CDR3 length equals 13 residues. Sequenced input: PBMCs. The chain has TRBV29-1 and TRBJ1-5; 7 nucleotides line up with TRBD1. This TCR was sampled from a male donor in good health and CMV-seronegative. As DNA, the CDR3 is TGCGGCGTCGCCGGACAGGACTCTCAGCCCCAGCATTTT. This translates into CGVAGQDSQPQHF.